The present entry profiles one T cell receptor (beta chain) with its context. Antigen: not known. Clones were sequenced by immunoSEQ multiplex PCR, and TCRdb holds only the in-frame ones, with some missing. The table records fewer than 70,000 clones, approximately 71% of them present only once. These data come from a study of cytotoxic CD8 clonotypes in ibrutinib-treated CLL. Study-level information: It was after a median about 12 months of treatment, range 6 to 36, that response samples were taken. Study conclusions and caveats: Baseline clonality exceeded age-matched healthy donors and tracked circulating CD8+ T-cell counts.

Germline lookup yields CDR1 SGHTA and CDR2 FQGNSA. After removal of 4 bases from V and 3 bases from J, the junction contained 5 bases not matched to a gene. The CDR3 sequence is 15 residues long. The sample in question was PBMCs, obtained after 12 months of ibrutinib treatment. The receptor was derived from a human donor with chronic lymphocytic leukemia. The V gene is TRBV7-2, the J gene TRBJ2-7, with 11 bases lining up with TRBD2. The CDR3 protein is CASSSTSGSLYEQYF. The CDR3 DNA reads as TGTGCCAGCAGCTCCACTAGCGGGAGTCTCTACGAGCAGTACTTC. Full variable domain (rest looked up from reference TRBV7-2 and TRBJ2-7): GAGVSQSPSNKVTEKGKDVELRCDPISGHTALYWYRQSLGQGLEFLIYFQGNSAPDKSGLPSDRFSAERTGGSVSTLTIQRTQQEDSAVYLCASSSTSGSLYEQYFGPGTRLTVT.